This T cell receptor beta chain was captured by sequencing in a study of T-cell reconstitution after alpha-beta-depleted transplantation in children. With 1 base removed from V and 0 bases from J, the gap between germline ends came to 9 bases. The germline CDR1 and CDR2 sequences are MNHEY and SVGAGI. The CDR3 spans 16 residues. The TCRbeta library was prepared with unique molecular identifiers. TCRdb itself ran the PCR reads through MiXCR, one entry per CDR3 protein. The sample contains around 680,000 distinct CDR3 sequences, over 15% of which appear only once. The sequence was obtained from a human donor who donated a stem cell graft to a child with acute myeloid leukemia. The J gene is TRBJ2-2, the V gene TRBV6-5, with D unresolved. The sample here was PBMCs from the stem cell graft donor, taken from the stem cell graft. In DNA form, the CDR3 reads TGTGCCAGCAGTTACTTGGGATCCGCGAACACCGGGGAGCTGTTTTTT. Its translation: CASSYLGSANTGELFF.